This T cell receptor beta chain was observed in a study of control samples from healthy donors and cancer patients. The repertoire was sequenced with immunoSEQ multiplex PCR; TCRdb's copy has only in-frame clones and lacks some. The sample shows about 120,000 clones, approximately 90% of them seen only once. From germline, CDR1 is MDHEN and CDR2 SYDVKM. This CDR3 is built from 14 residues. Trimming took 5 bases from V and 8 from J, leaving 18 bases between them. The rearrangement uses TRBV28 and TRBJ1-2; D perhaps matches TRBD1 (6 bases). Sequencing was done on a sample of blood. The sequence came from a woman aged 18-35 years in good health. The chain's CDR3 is CASSPSGGRMGYTF. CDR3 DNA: TGTGCCAGCAGTCCGAGCGGGGGGCGAATGGGCTACACCTTC.